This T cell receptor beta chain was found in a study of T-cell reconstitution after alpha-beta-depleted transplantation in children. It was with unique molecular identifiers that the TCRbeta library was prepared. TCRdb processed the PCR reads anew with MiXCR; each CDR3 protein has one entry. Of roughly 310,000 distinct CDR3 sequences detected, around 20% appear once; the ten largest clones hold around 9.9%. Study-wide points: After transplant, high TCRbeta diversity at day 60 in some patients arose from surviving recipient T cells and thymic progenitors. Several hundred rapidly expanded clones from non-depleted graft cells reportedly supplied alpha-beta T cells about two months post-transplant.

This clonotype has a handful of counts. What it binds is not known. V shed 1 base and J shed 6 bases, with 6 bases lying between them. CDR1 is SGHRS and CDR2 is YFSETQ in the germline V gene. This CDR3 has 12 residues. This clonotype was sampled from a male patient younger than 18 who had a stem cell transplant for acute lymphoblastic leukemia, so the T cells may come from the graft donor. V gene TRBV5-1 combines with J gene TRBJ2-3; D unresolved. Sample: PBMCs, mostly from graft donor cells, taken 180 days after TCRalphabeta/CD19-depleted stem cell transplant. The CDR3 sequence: CASSLKVDTQYF. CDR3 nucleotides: TGCGCCAGCAGCTTGAAAGTGGATACGCAGTATTTT.